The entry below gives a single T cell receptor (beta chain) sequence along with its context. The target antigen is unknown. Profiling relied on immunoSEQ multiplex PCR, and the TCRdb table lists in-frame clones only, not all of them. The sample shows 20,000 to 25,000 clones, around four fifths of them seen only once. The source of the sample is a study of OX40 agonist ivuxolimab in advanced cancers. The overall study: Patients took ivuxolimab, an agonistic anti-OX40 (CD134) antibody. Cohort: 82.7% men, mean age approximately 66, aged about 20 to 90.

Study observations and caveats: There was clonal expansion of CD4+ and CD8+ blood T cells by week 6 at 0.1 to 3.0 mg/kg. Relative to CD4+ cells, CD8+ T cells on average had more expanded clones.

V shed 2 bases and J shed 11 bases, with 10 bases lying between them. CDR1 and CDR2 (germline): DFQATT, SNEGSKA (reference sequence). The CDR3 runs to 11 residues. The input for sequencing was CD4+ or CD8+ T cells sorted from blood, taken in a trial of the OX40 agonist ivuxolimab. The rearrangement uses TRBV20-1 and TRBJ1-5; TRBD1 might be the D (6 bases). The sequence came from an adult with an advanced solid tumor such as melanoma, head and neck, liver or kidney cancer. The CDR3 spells CSARTGRTQHF. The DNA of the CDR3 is TGCAGTGCTAGAACAGGGAGGACCCAGCATTTT.